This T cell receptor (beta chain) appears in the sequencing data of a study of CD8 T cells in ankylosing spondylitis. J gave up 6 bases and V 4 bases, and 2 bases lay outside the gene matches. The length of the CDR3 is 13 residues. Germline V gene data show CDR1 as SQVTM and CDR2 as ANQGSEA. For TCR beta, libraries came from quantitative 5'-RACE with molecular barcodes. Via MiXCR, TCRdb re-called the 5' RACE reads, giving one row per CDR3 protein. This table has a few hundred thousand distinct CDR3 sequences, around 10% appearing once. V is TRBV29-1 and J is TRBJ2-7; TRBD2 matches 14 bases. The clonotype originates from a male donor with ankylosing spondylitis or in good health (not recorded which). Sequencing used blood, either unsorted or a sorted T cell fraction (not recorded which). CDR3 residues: CSVGGLAGVEQYF. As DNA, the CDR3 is TGCAGCGTTGGGGGACTAGCGGGGGTCGAGCAGTACTTC.